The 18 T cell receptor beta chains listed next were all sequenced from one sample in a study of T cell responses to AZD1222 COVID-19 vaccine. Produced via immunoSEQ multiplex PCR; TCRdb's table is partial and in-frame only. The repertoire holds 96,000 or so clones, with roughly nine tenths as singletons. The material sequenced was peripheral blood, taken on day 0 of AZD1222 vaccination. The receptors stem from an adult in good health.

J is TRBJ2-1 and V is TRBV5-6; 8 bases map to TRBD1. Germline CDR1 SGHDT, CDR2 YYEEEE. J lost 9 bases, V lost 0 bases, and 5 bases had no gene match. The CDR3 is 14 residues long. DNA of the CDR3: TGTGCCAGCAGCTTGGACAGGGGGTTTCGTGAGCAGTTCTTC. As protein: CASSLDRGFREQFF. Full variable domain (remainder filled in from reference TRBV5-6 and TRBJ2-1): DAGVTQSPTHLIKTRGQQVTLRCSPKSGHDTVSWYQQALGQGPQFIFQYYEEEERQRGNFPDRFSGHQFPNYSSELNVNALLLGDSALYLCASSLDRGFREQFFGPGTRLTVL.

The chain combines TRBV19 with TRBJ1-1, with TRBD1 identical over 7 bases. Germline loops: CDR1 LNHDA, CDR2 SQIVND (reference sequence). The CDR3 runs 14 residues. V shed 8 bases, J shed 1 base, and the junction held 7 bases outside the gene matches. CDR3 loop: CASLRQGWNTEAFF. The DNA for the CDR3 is TGTGCCAGTCTTCGACAGGGATGGAACACTGAAGCTTTCTTT.

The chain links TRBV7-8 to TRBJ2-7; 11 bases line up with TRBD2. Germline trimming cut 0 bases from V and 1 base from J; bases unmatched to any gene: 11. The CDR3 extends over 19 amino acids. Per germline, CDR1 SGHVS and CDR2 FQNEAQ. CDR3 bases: TGTGCCAGCAGCTTAGCCCCGTGGGTGACTAGCGGGACATCCTACGAGCAGTACTTC. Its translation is CASSLAPWVTSGTSYEQYF.

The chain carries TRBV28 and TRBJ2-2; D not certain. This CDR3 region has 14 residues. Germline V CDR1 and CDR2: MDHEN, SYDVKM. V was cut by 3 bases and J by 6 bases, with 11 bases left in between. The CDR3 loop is CASSLGGTPGELFF. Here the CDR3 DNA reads TGTGCCAGCAGTTTGGGCGGAACACCCGGGGAGCTGTTTTTT.

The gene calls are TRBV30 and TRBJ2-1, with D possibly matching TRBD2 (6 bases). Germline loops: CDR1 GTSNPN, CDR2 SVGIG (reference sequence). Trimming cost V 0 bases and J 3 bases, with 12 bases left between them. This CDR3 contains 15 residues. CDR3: CAWSVGSGLYNEQFF. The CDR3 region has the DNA TGTGCCTGGAGTGTTGGTAGCGGCCTCTACAATGAGCAGTTCTTC.

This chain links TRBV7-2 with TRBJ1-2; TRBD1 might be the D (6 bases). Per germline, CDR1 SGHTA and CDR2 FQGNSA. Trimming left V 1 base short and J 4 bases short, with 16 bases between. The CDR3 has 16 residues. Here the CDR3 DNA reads TGTGCCAGCAGCTTAGAAAGCGGGGCAGGGGTCTATGGCTACACCTTC. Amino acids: CASSLESGAGVYGYTF. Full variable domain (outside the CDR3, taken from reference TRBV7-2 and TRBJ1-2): GAGVSQSPSNKVTEKGKDVELRCDPISGHTALYWYRQSLGQGLEFLIYFQGNSAPDKSGLPSDRFSAERTGGSVSTLTIQRTQQEDSAVYLCASSLESGAGVYGYTFGSGTRLTVV.

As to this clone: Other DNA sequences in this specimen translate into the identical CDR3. The chain's CDR3 is CASSIVGGTYEQYF. CDR3 DNA sequence: TGTGCCAGTAGTATAGTTGGCGGAACCTACGAGCAGTACTTC. The chain has TRBV19 and TRBJ2-7; no firm D call. The length of the CDR3 is 14 residues. Germline CDR1 LNHDA, CDR2 SQIVND (reference sequence). The V and J ends lost 1 base and 2 bases respectively, with 9 bases between them. Supplemented by reference TRBV19 and TRBJ2-7, the full variable domain reads DGGITQSPKYLFRKEGQNVTLSCEQNLNHDAMYWYRQDPGQGLRLIYYSQIVNDFQKGDIAEGYSVSREKKESFPLTVTSAQKNPTAFYLCASSIVGGTYEQYFGPGTRLTVT.

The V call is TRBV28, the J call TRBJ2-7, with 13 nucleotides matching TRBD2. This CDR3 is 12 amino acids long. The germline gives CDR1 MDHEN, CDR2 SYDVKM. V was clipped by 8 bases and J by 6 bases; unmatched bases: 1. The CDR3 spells CASGLAGAEQYF. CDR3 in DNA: TGTGCCAGCGGACTAGCGGGAGCCGAGCAGTACTTC.

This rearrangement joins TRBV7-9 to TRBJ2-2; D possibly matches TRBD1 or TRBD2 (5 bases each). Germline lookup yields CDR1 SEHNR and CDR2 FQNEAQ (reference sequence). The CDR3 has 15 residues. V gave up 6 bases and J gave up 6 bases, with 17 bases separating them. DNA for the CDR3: TGTGCCAGCAGTCCCCCGGGACCCCTTCCCGGGGAGCTGTTTTTT. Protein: CASSPPGPLPGELFF. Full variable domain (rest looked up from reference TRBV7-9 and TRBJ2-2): DTGVSQNPRHKITKRGQNVTFRCDPISEHNRLYWYRQTLGQGPEFLTYFQNEAQLEKSRLLSDRFSAERPKGSFSTLEIQRTEQGDSAMYLCASSPPGPLPGELFFGEGSRLTVL.

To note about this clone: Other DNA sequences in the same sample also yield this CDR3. CDR3 amino acids: CASSYGQGAYGYTF. In DNA, the CDR3 is TGTGCCAGCAGTTACGGACAGGGGGCGTATGGCTACACCTTC. The V gene is TRBV6-5, the J gene TRBJ1-2, with TRBD1 matching 11 bases. Germline assignment: CDR1 MNHEY and CDR2 SVGAGI. The CDR3 runs 14 residues. Trimming cost V 2 bases and J 5 bases; bases outside gene matches: 1.

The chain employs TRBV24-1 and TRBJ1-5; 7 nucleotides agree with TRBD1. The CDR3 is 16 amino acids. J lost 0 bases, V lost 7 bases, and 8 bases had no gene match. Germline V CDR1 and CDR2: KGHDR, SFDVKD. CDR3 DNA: TGTGCCACCAGGCCAGGGGGGGTCAATAGCAATCAGCCCCAGCATTTT. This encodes CATRPGGVNSNQPQHF.

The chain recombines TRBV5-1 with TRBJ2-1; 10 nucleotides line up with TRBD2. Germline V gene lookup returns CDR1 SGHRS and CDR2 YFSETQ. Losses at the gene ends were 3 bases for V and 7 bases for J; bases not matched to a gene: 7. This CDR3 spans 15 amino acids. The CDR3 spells CASSSSGRLGNEQFF. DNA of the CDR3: TGCGCCAGCAGCTCTAGCGGGAGATTAGGGAATGAGCAGTTCTTC.

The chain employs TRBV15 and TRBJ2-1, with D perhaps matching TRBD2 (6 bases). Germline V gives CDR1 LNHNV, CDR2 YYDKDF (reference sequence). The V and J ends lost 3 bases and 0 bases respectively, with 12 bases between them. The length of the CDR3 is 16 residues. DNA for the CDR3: TGTGCCACCAGCAGGGGAGGACTCAGCTCCTACAATGAGCAGTTCTTC. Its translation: CATSRGGLSSYNEQFF.

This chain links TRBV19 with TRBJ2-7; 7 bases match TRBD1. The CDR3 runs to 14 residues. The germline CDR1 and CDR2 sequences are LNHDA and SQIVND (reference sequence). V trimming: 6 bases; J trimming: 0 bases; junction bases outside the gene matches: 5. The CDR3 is CASRKTGLSYEQYF. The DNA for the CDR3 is TGTGCCAGTAGGAAGACAGGGCTCTCCTACGAGCAGTACTTC.

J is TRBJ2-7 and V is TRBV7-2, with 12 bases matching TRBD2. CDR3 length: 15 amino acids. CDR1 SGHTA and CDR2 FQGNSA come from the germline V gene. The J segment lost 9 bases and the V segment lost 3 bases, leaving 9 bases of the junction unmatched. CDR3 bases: TGTGCCAGCAGCTTGGCATCTAGCGGGAGGGCCGGGCAGTACTTC. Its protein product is CASSLASSGRAGQYF.

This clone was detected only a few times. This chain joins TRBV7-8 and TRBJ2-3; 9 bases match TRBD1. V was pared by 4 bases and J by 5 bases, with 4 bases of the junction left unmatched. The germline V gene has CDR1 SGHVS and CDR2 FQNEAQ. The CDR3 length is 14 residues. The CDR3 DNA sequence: TGTGCCAGCAGCTCGGGACAGGGTGTAGATACGCAGTATTTT. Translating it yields CASSSGQGVDTQYF.

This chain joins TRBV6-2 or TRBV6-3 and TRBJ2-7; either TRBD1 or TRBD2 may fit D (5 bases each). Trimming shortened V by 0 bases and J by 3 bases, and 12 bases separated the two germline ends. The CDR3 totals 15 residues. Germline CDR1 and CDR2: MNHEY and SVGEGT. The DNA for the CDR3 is TGTGCCAGCAGTTACTCTCGGGACCGCAACTACGAGCAGTACTTC. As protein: CASSYSRDRNYEQYF.

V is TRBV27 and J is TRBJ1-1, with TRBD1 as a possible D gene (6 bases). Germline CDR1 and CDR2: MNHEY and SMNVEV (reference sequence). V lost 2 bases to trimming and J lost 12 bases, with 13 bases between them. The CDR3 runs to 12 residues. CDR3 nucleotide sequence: TGTGCCAGCAGTTTAATTGGGGACACTACTTTCTTT. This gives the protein CASSLIGDTTFF.